This TCR beta chain is from a study of OX40 agonist ivuxolimab in advanced cancers. Study summary: Treatment of patients was with ivuxolimab, an agonistic anti-OX40 (CD134) antibody.

The method was immunoSEQ multiplex PCR; TCRdb's version includes in-frame clones alone and lacks a portion of them. The sample lists under 85,000 clones, around 87% seen once, with about 8.6% in the top ten. This CDR3 is 14 amino acids long. The V and J ends lost 4 bases and 4 bases respectively, with 11 bases between them. CDR1 and CDR2 from the germline V gene are SGHAT and FQNNGV. The TCR originated in an adult with an advanced solid tumor such as melanoma, head and neck, liver or kidney cancer. The chain couples TRBV11-2 to TRBJ1-3; a weak D match, TRBD1 (5 bases). The material was CD4+ or CD8+ T cells sorted from blood, obtained in a trial of the OX40 agonist ivuxolimab. CDR3 sequence: CASSSGGSGNTIYF. The CDR3 DNA reads as TGTGCCAGCAGCTCCGGGGGATCCGGAAACACCATATATTTT.